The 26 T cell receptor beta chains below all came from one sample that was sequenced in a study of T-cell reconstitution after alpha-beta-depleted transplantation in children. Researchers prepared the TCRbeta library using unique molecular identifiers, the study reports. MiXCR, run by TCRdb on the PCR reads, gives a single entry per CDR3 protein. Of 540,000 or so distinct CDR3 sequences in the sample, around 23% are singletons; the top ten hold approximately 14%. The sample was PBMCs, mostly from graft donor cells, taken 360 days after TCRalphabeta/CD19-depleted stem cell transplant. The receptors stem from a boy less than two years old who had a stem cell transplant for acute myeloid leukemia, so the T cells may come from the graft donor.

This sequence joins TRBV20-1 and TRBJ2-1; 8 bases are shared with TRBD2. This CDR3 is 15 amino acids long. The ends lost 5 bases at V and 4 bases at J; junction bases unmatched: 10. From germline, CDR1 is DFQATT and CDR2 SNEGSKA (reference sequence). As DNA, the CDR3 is TGCAGTGCTCCCCTGGCGGGGGGCCATTACAATGAGCAGTTCTTC. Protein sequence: CSAPLAGGHYNEQFF.

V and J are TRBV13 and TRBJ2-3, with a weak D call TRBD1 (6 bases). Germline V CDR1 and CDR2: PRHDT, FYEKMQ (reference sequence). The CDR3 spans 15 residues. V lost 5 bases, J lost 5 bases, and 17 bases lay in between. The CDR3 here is CASSPMSSGEDTQYF. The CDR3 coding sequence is TGTGCCAGCAGCCCAATGAGTTCAGGGGAAGATACGCAGTATTTT.

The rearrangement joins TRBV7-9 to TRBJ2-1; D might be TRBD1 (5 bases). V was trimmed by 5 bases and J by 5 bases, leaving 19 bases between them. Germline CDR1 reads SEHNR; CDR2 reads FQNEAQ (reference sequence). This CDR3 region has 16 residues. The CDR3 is CASSPLTVLSDNEQFF. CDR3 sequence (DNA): TGTGCCAGCAGCCCACTGACAGTCTTAAGTGACAATGAGCAGTTCTTC. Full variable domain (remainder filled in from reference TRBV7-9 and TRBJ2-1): DTGVSQNPRHKITKRGQNVTFRCDPISEHNRLYWYRQTLGQGPEFLTYFQNEAQLEKSRLLSDRFSAERPKGSFSTLEIQRTEQGDSAMYLCASSPLTVLSDNEQFFGPGTRLTVL.

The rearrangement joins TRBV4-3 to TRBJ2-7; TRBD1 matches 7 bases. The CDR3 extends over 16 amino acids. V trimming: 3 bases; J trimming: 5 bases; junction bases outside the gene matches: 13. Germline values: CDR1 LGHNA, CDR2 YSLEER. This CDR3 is CASSHFPPTGLNEQYF. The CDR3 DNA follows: TGCGCCAGCAGCCATTTTCCCCCGACAGGGCTCAACGAGCAGTACTTC.

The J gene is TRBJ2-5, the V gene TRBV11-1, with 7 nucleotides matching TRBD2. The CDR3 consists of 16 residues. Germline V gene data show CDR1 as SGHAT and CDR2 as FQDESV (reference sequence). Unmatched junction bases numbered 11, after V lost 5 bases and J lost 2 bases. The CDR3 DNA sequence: TGTGCCAGCAGCCCCGGGATGGGACTAACACAAGAGACCCAGTACTTC. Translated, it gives CASSPGMGLTQETQYF.

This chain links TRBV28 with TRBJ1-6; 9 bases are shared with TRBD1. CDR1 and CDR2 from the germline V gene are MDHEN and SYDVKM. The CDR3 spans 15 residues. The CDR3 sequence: CASSLRDRGFSPLHF. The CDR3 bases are TGTGCGTCCTCCCTGAGAGACAGGGGGTTTTCACCCCTCCACTTT. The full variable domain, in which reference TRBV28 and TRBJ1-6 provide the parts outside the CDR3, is DVKVTQSSRYLVKRTGEKVFLECVQDMDHENMFWYRQDPGLGLRLIYFSYDVKMKEKGDIPEGYSVSREKKERFSLILESASTNQTSMYLCASSLRDRGFSPLHFGNGTRLTVT.

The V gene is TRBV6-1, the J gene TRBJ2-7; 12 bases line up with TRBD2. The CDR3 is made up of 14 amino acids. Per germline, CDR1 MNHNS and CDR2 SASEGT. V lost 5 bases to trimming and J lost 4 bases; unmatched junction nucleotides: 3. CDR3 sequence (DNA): TGTGCCAGCAGTCGGCTAGCGGGGGGGTACGAGCAGTACGTC. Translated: CASSRLAGGYEQYV.

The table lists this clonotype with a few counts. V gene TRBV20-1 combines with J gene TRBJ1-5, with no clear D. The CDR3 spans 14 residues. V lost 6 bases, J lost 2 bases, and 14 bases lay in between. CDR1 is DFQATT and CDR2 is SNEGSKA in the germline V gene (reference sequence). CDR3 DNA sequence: TGCAGTGCCGGAAGACGGGTGGGCAATCAGCCCCAGCATTTT. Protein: CSAGRRVGNQPQHF.

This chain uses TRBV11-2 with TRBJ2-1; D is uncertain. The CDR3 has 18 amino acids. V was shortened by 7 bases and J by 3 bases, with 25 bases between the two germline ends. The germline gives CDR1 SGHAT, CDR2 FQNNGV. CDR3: CASTLDPYIALHYNEQFF. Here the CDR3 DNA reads TGTGCCAGCACCCTAGACCCATACATAGCCCTACACTACAATGAGCAGTTCTTC.

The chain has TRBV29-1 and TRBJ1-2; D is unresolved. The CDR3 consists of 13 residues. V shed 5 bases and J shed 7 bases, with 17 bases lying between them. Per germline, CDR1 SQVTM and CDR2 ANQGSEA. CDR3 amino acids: CSVQRSAGPGYTF. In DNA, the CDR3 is TGCAGCGTTCAAAGGTCGGCTGGGCCTGGCTACACCTTC.

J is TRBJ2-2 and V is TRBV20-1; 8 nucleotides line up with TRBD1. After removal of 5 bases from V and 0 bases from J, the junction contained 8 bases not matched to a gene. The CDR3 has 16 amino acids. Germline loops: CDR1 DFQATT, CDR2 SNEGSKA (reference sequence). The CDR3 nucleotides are TGCAGTGCTCGCCGGGACAGGACTGCGAACACCGGGGAGCTGTTTTTT. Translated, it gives CSARRDRTANTGELFF.

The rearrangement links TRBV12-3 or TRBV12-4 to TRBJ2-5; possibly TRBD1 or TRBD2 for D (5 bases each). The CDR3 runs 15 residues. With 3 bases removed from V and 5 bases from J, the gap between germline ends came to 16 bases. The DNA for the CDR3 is TGTGCCAGCAGTTTTGGGCAGGGTGGGACGGAGACCCAGTACTTC. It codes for CASSFGQGGTETQYF.

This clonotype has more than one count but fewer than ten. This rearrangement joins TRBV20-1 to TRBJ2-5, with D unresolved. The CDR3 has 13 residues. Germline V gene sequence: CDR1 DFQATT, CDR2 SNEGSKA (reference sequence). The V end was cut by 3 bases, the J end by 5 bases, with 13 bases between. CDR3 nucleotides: TGCAGTGCTAGGAGTCCCCTACAGGAGACCCAGTACTTC. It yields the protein CSARSPLQETQYF.

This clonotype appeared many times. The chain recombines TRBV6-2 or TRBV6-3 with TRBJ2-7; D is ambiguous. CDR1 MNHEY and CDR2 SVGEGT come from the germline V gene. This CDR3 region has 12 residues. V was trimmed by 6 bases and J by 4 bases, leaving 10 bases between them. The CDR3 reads CASRAQVYEQYF. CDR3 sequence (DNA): TGTGCCAGCAGGGCACAAGTTTACGAGCAGTACTTC.

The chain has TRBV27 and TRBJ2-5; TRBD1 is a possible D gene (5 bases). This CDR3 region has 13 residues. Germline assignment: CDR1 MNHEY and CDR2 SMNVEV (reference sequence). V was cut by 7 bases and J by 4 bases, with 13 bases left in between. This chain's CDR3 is CASTKVQGETQYF. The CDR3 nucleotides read TGTGCCAGCACCAAAGTGCAGGGAGAGACCCAGTACTTC.

CDR3 region: CSARDTGSGTVGNTIYF. The DNA of the CDR3 is TGCAGTGCTAGAGATACGGGTTCGGGAACAGTCGGAAACACCATATATTTT. This sequence joins TRBV20-1 and TRBJ1-3, with D uncertain. The CDR3 totals 17 residues. Trimming shortened V by 0 bases and J by 4 bases, and 19 bases separated the two germline ends. Germline V gene data show CDR1 as DFQATT and CDR2 as SNEGSKA (reference sequence).

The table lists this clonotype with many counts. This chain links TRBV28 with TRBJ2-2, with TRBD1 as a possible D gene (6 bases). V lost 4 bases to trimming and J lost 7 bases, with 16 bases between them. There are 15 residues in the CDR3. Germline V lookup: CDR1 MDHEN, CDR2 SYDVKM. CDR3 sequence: CASSSAGDGLGELFF. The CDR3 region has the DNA TGTGCCAGCAGTTCGGCAGGGGATGGGCTCGGGGAGCTGTTTTTT.

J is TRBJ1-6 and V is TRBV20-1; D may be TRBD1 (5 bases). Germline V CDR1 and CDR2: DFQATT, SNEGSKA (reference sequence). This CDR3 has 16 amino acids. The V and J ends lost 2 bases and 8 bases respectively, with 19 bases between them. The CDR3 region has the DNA TGCAGTGCTAGACCCCATCGGGGGACGGTCGATTCACCCCTCCACTTT. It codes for CSARPHRGTVDSPLHF.

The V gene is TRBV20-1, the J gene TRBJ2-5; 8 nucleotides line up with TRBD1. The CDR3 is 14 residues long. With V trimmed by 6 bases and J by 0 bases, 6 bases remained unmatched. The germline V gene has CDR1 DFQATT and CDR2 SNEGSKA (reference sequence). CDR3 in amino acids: CSADRDEDQETQYF. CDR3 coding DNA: TGCAGTGCGGACAGGGATGAGGACCAAGAGACCCAGTACTTC.

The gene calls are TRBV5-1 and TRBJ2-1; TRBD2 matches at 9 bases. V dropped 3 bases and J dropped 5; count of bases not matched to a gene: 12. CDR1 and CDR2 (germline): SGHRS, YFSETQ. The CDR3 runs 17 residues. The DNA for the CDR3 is TGCGCCAGCAGCTCGGCCCTGGGCGGGGGGGCCAACAATGAGCAGTTCTTC. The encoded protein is CASSSALGGGANNEQFF.

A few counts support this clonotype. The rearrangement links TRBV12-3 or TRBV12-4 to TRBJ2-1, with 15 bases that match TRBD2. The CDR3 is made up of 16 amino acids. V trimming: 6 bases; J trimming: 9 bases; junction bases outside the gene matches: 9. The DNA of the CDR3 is TGTGCCAGCAGCACCAGGACTAGCGGGGGGGCCTTTGAGCAGTTCTTC. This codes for CASSTRTSGGAFEQFF.

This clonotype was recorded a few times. CDR3: CASSQEQGGFEKLFF. Here the CDR3 DNA reads TGTGCCAGCAGCCAAGAACAGGGCGGGTTTGAAAAACTGTTTTTT. This chain connects TRBV4-2 to TRBJ1-4; the D gene is possibly TRBD1 (6 bases). Trimming took 0 bases from V and 7 from J, leaving 12 bases between them. The CDR3 is 15 residues long. Germline loops: CDR1 LGHNA, CDR2 YNFKEQ.

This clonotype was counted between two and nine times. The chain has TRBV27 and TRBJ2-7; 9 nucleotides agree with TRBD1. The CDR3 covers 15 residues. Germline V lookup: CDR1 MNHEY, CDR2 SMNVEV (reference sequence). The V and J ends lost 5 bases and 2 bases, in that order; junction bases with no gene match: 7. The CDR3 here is CASSLRDRVPYEQYF. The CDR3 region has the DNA TGTGCCAGCAGTCTCCGGGACAGGGTCCCCTACGAGCAGTACTTC.

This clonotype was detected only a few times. The CDR3 nucleotides read TGTGCCTGGAGTGTGGGGCAGGGGGCTCTCCCTTCCTACAATGAGCAGTTCTTC. Translated, it gives CAWSVGQGALPSYNEQFF. The J gene is TRBJ2-1, the V gene TRBV30, with 8 bases lining up with TRBD1. This CDR3 comprises 18 residues. The germline V gene encodes CDR1 GTSNPN and CDR2 SVGIG (reference sequence). V trimming: 0 bases; J trimming: 1 base; junction bases outside the gene matches: 11. Combining the CDR3 with reference TRBV30 and TRBJ2-1 gives the whole variable domain SQTIHQWPATLVQPVGSPLSLECTVEGTSNPNLYWYRQAAGRGLQLLFYSVGIGQISSEVPQNLSASRPQDRQFILSSKKLLLSDSGFYLCAWSVGQGALPSYNEQFFGPGTRLTVL.

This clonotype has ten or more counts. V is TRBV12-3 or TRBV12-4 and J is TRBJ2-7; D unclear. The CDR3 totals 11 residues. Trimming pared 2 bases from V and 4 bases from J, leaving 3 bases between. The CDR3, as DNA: TGTGCCAGCAGTTTACAATACGAGCAGTACTTC. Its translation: CASSLQYEQYF.

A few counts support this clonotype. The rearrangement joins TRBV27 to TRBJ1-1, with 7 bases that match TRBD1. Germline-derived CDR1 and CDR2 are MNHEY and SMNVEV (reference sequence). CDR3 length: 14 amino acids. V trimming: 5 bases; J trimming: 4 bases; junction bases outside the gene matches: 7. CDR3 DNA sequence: TGTGCCAGCAGTCCGGGACAGTGGCCCACTGAAGCTTTCTTT. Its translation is CASSPGQWPTEAFF.